The 11 T cell receptor beta chains listed next were all sequenced from one sample in a study of blood T cell repertoires in COVID-19. Clones were read by immunoSEQ multiplex PCR, and TCRdb kept only the in-frame ones, dropping some. The sample yields approximately 74,000 clones, approximately 88% seen once. Sequenced sample: peripheral blood. Every receptor here comes from a man older than 75 with active or convalescent COVID-19.

The V gene is TRBV6-2 or TRBV6-3, the J gene TRBJ2-3; D is unclear. CDR1 is MNHEY and CDR2 is SVGEGT in the germline V gene. The ends were cut back, 4 bases at V and 7 bases at J, with 9 bases in the middle. The CDR3 has 12 residues. The CDR3 sequence: CASSSSKHTQYF. The CDR3 DNA follows: TGTGCCAGCAGTTCGAGCAAGCATACGCAGTATTTT.

This chain joins TRBV5-1 and TRBJ2-7; possible D gene TRBD2, 6 bases. The CDR3 has 14 amino acids. Trimming took off 3 bases at V and 6 bases at J, with 16 bases between the two ends. Germline V CDR1 and CDR2: SGHRS, YFSETQ. DNA for the CDR3: TGCGCCAGCAGCTGGGGACCTAGCGCCCGCGAGCAGTACTTC. It translates to CASSWGPSAREQYF.

The rearrangement links TRBV2 to TRBJ1-1; possible D gene TRBD1, 5 bases. The CDR3 has 14 amino acids. The V gene's germline CDR1 is SNHLY and CDR2 FYNNEI. V was trimmed by 3 bases and J by 3 bases, leaving 11 bases between them. CDR3 bases: TGTGCCAGCAGTGAGTTTAAGGGGTACACTGAAGCTTTCTTT. It encodes CASSEFKGYTEAFF.

This clone was counted a single time. The CDR3 DNA reads as TGTGCCAGCAGCTTACGTCCGGTAGGGACAGGGATTCTCGAGCAGTACTTC. This codes for CASSLRPVGTGILEQYF. J is TRBJ2-7 and V is TRBV7-6, with 9 bases identical to TRBD1. CDR3 length: 17 residues. The ends lost 2 bases at V and 6 bases at J; junction bases unmatched: 14. CDR1 is SGHVS and CDR2 is FNYEAQ in the germline V gene. Supplemented by reference TRBV7-6 and TRBJ2-7, the full variable domain reads GAGVSQSPRYKVTKRGQDVALRCDPISGHVSLYWYRQALGQGPEFLTYFNYEAQQDKSGLPNDRFSAERPEGSISTLTIQRTEQRDSAMYRCASSLRPVGTGILEQYFGPGTRLTVT.

The chain has TRBV5-5 and TRBJ1-1, with 8 bases aligning to TRBD1. Germline CDR1 SGHKS, CDR2 YYEKEE (reference sequence). The CDR3 extends over 14 amino acids. V shed 4 bases, J shed 4 bases, and the junction held 6 bases outside the gene matches. CDR3 protein: CASSSQGAVTEAFF. The CDR3, as DNA: TGTGCCAGCAGCAGTCAGGGGGCGGTCACTGAAGCTTTCTTT.

The V gene is TRBV18, the J gene TRBJ1-5, with TRBD1 as a possible D gene (6 bases). The CDR3 length is 15 residues. Germline V gene lookup returns CDR1 KGHSH and CDR2 LQKENI. V was trimmed by 4 bases and J by 0 bases, leaving 10 bases between them. Here the CDR3 DNA reads TGTGCCAGCTCACGGCAGGGGTATAGCAATCAGCCCCAGCATTTT. Its translation is CASSRQGYSNQPQHF.

There are a few counts of this clone. The chain links TRBV7-8 to TRBJ1-2, with D possibly TRBD1 on 6 matching bases. The CDR3 is 13 residues long. Germline lookup yields CDR1 SGHVS and CDR2 FQNEAQ. V lost 5 bases to trimming and J lost 2 bases, with 9 bases between them. This CDR3 reads CASSTDRNYGYTF. Here the CDR3 DNA reads TGTGCCAGCAGCACCGACAGGAACTATGGCTACACCTTC. The entire variable domain, with the rest obtained from reference TRBV7-8 and TRBJ1-2, is as follows: GAGVSQSPRYKVAKRGQDVALRCDPISGHVSLFWYQQALGQGPEFLTYFQNEAQLDKSGLPSDRFFAERPEGSVSTLKIQRTQQEDSAVYLCASSTDRNYGYTFGSGTRLTVV.

The genes are TRBV11-2 and TRBJ2-7; D is perhaps TRBD2 (6 bases). The CDR3 contains 13 residues. V was trimmed by 5 bases and J by 3 bases, leaving 11 bases between them. Per the germline V gene, CDR1 is SGHAT and CDR2 is FQNNGV. CDR3 DNA sequence: TGTGCCAGCAGCCGCGGGGATTACTACGAGCAGTACTTC. It codes for CASSRGDYYEQYF.

The rearrangement links TRBV28 to TRBJ1-5; D gene unclear. Deletions cut 5 bases from V and 0 bases from J, with 5 bases between. Germline V gives CDR1 MDHEN, CDR2 SYDVKM. This CDR3 region has 13 residues. CDR3 bases: TGTGCCAGCAGTCTCTATAGCAATCAGCCCCAGCATTTT. It translates to CASSLYSNQPQHF.

V is TRBV6-5 and J is TRBJ1-4, with D uncertain. The V gene's germline CDR1 is MNHEY and CDR2 SVGAGI. Trimming removed 10 bases from V and 5 bases from J, with 14 bases in between. The CDR3 loop spans 13 amino acids. CDR3 sequence (DNA): TGTGCCACCAGCCGGGAACGGAATGAAAAACTGTTTTTT. Encoded protein: CATSRERNEKLFF.

This sequence joins TRBV25-1 and TRBJ1-1, with a tentative D call TRBD1 (6 bases). CDR3 length: 15 residues. In germline, CDR1 is MGHDK, CDR2 SYGVNS. The V end was cut by 2 bases, the J end by 5 bases, with 15 bases between. CDR3 nucleotides: TGTGCCAGCAGTGAAGACCACAGGGCAGGTACTGAAGCTTTCTTT. It specifies CASSEDHRAGTEAFF.